One sample yielded the 9 T cell receptor beta chains listed below, sequenced in a study of T-cell reconstitution after alpha-beta-depleted transplantation in children. Unique molecular identifiers were incorporated when the TCRbeta library was constructed. A single record per CDR3 protein comes from TCRdb applying MiXCR to the PCR reads. Among 500,000 to 750,000 distinct CDR3 sequences, around 27% were seen once, and the ten largest hold just over 35%. Sequenced material: PBMCs, taken before TCRalphabeta/CD19-depleted stem cell transplant. The receptors stem from a boy under two years old with Wiskott-Aldrich syndrome, due to receive a stem cell transplant.

This clonotype has a count of ten or more. This chain connects TRBV5-1 to TRBJ2-3, with 8 bases matching TRBD1. CDR1 is SGHRS and CDR2 is YFSETQ in the germline V gene. The CDR3 contains 14 residues. Losses at the gene ends were 3 bases for V and 2 bases for J; bases not matched to a gene: 2. The DNA of the CDR3 is TGCGCCAGCAGCTGGACAGGGTCCACAGATACGCAGTATTTT. Protein sequence: CASSWTGSTDTQYF.

This clonotype was picked up a small number of times. V gene TRBV7-2 combines with J gene TRBJ2-1, with TRBD1 as a possible D gene (6 bases). CDR3 size: 11 residues. Trimming pared 5 bases from V and 10 bases from J, leaving 9 bases between. Per germline, CDR1 SGHTA and CDR2 FQGNSA. The CDR3 DNA reads TGTGCCAGCAGCCATGGGGGCGAGCAGTTCTTC. This codes for CASSHGGEQFF.

This clonotype was found many times. V usage is TRBV6-1 and J usage is TRBJ2-3, with D possibly being TRBD1 (6 bases). The V gene lost 11 bases and the J gene lost 3 bases, with 15 bases spanning the gap. The germline V gene encodes CDR1 MNHNS and CDR2 SASEGT. This CDR3 is built from 13 residues. CDR3: CAAGIRGTDTQYF. DNA for the CDR3: TGTGCCGCAGGAATCAGGGGTACAGATACGCAGTATTTT.

In this sample, this clonotype turned up a few times. This chain links TRBV7-3 with TRBJ2-1; 7 bases match TRBD2. V dropped 1 base and J dropped 9; count of bases not matched to a gene: 18. The CDR3 has 18 residues. Germline CDR1 and CDR2: SGHTA and FQGTGA. CDR3 protein: CASSLKAGREGRRGEQFF. For the CDR3, the DNA is TGTGCCAGCAGCTTAAAGGCGGGAAGGGAGGGCCGTCGAGGTGAGCAGTTCTTC.

The rearrangement uses TRBV10-3 and TRBJ2-7; the D gene is possibly TRBD1 (6 bases). Germline assignment: CDR1 ENHRY and CDR2 SYGVKD. The CDR3 consists of 15 residues. Trimming removed 3 bases at V and 3 bases at J, with 15 bases between. In DNA, the CDR3 is TGTGCCATCAGTGAATTACAGGGCCGACTCTACGAGCAGTACTTC. It codes for CAISELQGRLYEQYF.

This clonotype was found once. The chain recombines TRBV28 with TRBJ1-1; D is unclear. This CDR3 contains 13 residues. V gave up 6 bases and J gave up 4 bases, with 12 bases separating them. The germline V gene encodes CDR1 MDHEN and CDR2 SYDVKM. CDR3 coding DNA: TGTGCCAGCAGCTCCGGTGGTTCCACTGAAGCTTTCTTT. Protein sequence: CASSSGGSTEAFF.

V gene TRBV6-2 or TRBV6-3 combines with J gene TRBJ1-1; TRBD1 matches at 7 bases. This CDR3 has 13 amino acids. J gave up 5 bases and V 7 bases, and 7 bases lay outside the gene matches. CDR1 is MNHEY, CDR2 SVGEGT, per germline. CDR3 sequence (DNA): TGTGCCAGCACCCCTTCACAGGGGACTGAAGCTTTCTTT. Encoded protein: CASTPSQGTEAFF.

The chain joins TRBV5-1 to TRBJ2-1; D gene uncertain. CDR1 and CDR2 (germline): SGHRS, YFSETQ. This CDR3 region has 15 residues. Trimming removed 6 bases from V and 0 bases from J, with 13 bases in between. The CDR3 DNA sequence: TGCGCCAGCATCCCAAACGTAGCCTCCTACAATGAGCAGTTCTTC. Protein sequence: CASIPNVASYNEQFF.

In this sample, this clonotype turned up a few times. J is TRBJ2-7 and V is TRBV7-9; the D call may be TRBD1 or TRBD2 (5 bases each). The CDR3 has 14 residues. Trimming cost V 4 bases and J 2 bases, with 12 bases left between them. Germline V gene sequence: CDR1 SEHNR, CDR2 FQNEAQ (reference sequence). The CDR3 region has the DNA TGTGCCAGCAGCTGGGACCCCGGACCCTACGAGCAGTACTTC. It is translated as CASSWDPGPYEQYF.